This TCR beta chain originates from a study of human T cells and chemical hapten exposure (dated by TCRdb to the early 2020s). The study in broad terms: For sensitization, 2% DPC in acetone was applied to a 2 cm by 2 cm area of upper inner arm skin. Libraries were combined into a pool for sequencing, and differences in TCR yield between samples came mainly from small differences in library volumes within the pool. Patient blood was sampled pre-sensitization (week 0) and at 2, 6 and about 24 weeks after DPC sensitization. Patch testing was performed on the upper back with Finn chambers containing 0.01% DPC, and the patch tests were scored after 6 days according to International Contact Dermatitis Research Group standards. This study followed changes in the peripheral blood TCR repertoire in vivo during primary and secondary sensitization of alopecia patients to the hapten diphenylcyclopropenone (DPC). Patients additionally received weekly therapeutic DPC doses to the scalp throughout the roughly 23-week study period. For TCR sequencing, blood came from some 31 alopecia patients at anywhere from one to four time points (pre-sensitization, 2, 6 and 24 weeks). Alopecia areata with under or over 50% scalp involvement, alopecia totalis and alopecia universalis were represented in the patient cohort, which was mostly female.

Results and caveats for the whole study, not just this receptor: Significantly more large CDR3 similarity clusters were formed by expanded TCRs than by pre-sensitization or healthy control sets, consistent with antigen-driven responses. The number of PT1 expanded TCRs positively correlated with patch test score, significant at thresholds 8, 16 and 32 but not 4. DPC sensitization did not change how many TCRs were above 1 in 1000 frequency, and no evidence was found of alterations in global repertoire structure. Because all patients had alopecia, a presumed autoimmune disease, the immune response of the patients might differ from that of healthy individuals. Repeated subsampling changed both the strength of the expansion versus patch-test correlation and the threshold at which the correlation became significant.

According to the study, the label for this sample's time point signals: patch test 2, 6 weeks after DPC sensitization. The treatment or condition label, read with the paper, signifies: therapeutic diphenylcyclopropenone sensitization with weekly scalp DPC. At every patch-test visit, the blood draw took place before the patch test was put on. To be eligible, patients had to be aged 18 to 70, diagnosed with alopecia and judged suitable for DPC therapy, while pregnant patients were excluded. Total RNA was extracted from unfractionated whole blood collected in Tempus Blood RNA tubes. Relative to germline, V is 6 bases shorter and J is 6 bases shorter, with 14 bases between their ends. The CDR3 has 13 amino acids, counting the end cysteine and phenylalanine. Of the read, only the CDR3 DNA is kept; its 39 bases are in frame from base 1. Via the germline V gene, CDR1 is MNHEY and CDR2 SVGAGI. This clonotype was observed at least ten times. The clone's antigen remains unknown. No qualities accompany the bases; no much larger clone lies one base away.

The library was produced with RACE. The sequencing machine was a NextSeq 500. During library preparation, unique molecular identifiers were attached to individual cDNA molecules so that TCRs could be counted in a quantitative, reproducible way. For every blood RNA sample, sequencing covered both the TCR alpha and TCR beta chains. The authors' pipeline ran thus. The median number of TCRs per sample was 90,000 to 100,000, ranging from roughly 20,000 to 700,000. V, J and CDR3 annotation of the TCR reads was carried out using the Decombinator software suite. Every sample was subsampled to the same number of TCRs (28,000) for the PS versus PT1 abundance plots. TCRs were defined as expanded if absent before sensitization and observed at least eight times at the 2-week time point. Using fastp at Q25 and MiXCR, TCRdb reprocessed the public reads and kept productive beta chains. Rows matching on CDR3 protein sequence are summarized as one entry with the most common DNA and genes. It is TCRdb's table, rather than the study itself, that gives the V and J calls and clone size. This sample is represented by 84,000 or so distinct CDR3 sequences; around 9.6% of them were singletons. The ten largest account for roughly 2.4% of the sample.

The chain joins TRBV6-5 to TRBJ2-5, with a tentative D gene TRBD2 over 5 matching bases. Sequenced here: whole blood, sampled in connection with sensitization to the hapten diphenylcyclopropenone (DPC). The TCR was taken from a woman aged 25 to 39 with alopecia areata. Some clones in this sample may be carry-over from other donors' samples. The sequence in DNA is TGTGCCAGCAGCCTACACGGAGGACAGACCCAGTACTTC. This is translated as CASSLHGGQTQYF.